This passage covers 30 T cell receptor beta chains from one sample sequenced in a study of regulatory T cells in long-lasting Graves disease. Time point here: newly diagnosed GD, antithyroid drugs for less than 3 months. RNA isolated from PBMCs was used to make the TCR library. Construction of TCR beta libraries relied on iRepertoire HTBI primers and on Arm-PCR targeting CDR3 regions. TCRdb ran MiXCR on the multiplex PCR reads and lists one entry per CDR3 protein. In the table there are 620,000 or so distinct CDR3 sequences, around 15% of which are singletons. The sample was also linked to a second study, of T cells in Graves' hyperthyroidism and ophthalmopathy.

Sequenced material: peripheral blood mononuclear cells (PBMCs), taken at new diagnosis, from a patient treated with antithyroid drugs. The origin of the receptors is a woman in her 30s with Graves disease.

This clonotype appeared many times. The chain uses TRBV2 and TRBJ2-2; 10 bases match TRBD2. The CDR3 has 14 residues. Unmatched junction bases numbered 4, after V lost 8 bases and J lost 4 bases. Germline V CDR1 and CDR2: SNHLY, FYNNEI. The DNA of the CDR3 is TGTGCCAGCCTAGCGGGGGAATTCACCGGGGAGCTGTTTTTT. Translation: CASLAGEFTGELFF.

The table lists this clonotype with many counts. V is TRBV12-3 or TRBV12-4 and J is TRBJ1-2; D is uncertain. Trimming left V 0 bases short and J 3 bases short, with 2 bases between. This CDR3 spans 12 amino acids. CDR3 in DNA: TGTGCCAGCAGTTTAGCGCACTATGGCTACACCTTC. As protein: CASSLAHYGYTF.

This clonotype has at least ten counts. The chain combines TRBV19 with TRBJ1-1; D gene ambiguous. Trimming removed 7 bases at V and 7 bases at J, with 16 bases between. The CDR3 has 13 residues. The germline gives CDR1 LNHDA, CDR2 SQIVND (reference sequence). The DNA of the CDR3 is TGTGCCAGTAAAGATCAGCTATATGGTGAAGCTTTCTTT. Translated: CASKDQLYGEAFF.

V is TRBV7-9 and J is TRBJ1-6; D is possibly TRBD1 (6 bases). In germline, CDR1 is SEHNR, CDR2 FQNEAQ (reference sequence). Trimming cost V 2 bases and J 9 bases, with 8 bases left between them. The length of the CDR3 is 13 residues. The CDR3 spells CASSLPGASPLHF. CDR3 in DNA: TGTGCCAGCAGCTTACCAGGGGCTTCACCCCTCCACTTT.

V is TRBV20-1 and J is TRBJ1-5; D is unclear. This CDR3 contains 15 residues. V lost 5 bases and J lost 3, with 17 bases in between. In germline, CDR1 is DFQATT, CDR2 SNEGSKA (reference sequence). CDR3 nucleotides: TGCAGTGCTCCGACCCGGAGTACCCTCAATCAGCCCCAGCATTTT. As protein: CSAPTRSTLNQPQHF.

The chain joins TRBV15 to TRBJ1-3; D is unresolved. Trimming removed 5 bases from V and 3 bases from J, with 11 bases in between. Germline V gene data show CDR1 as LNHNV and CDR2 as YYDKDF (reference sequence). The CDR3 is made up of 14 amino acids. The CDR3 loop reads CATSPRPGGNTIYF. Written as DNA, the CDR3 is TGTGCCACCAGCCCTAGACCAGGTGGAAACACCATATATTTT.

This clonotype was seen only a few times. The V gene is TRBV29-1, the J gene TRBJ2-7; 10 bases align to TRBD2. The germline V gene has CDR1 SQVTM and CDR2 ANQGSEA. V trimming: 7 bases; J trimming: 2 bases; junction bases outside the gene matches: 5. This CDR3 region has 13 residues. In DNA form, the CDR3 reads TGCAGCGCCCAACTAGCGGGGACCTACGAGCAGTACTTC. Amino acids: CSAQLAGTYEQYF.

This clonotype occurred many times. The chain is built from TRBV28 and TRBJ1-5; TRBD1 is a possible D gene (6 bases). The germline CDR1 and CDR2 sequences are MDHEN and SYDVKM. Deletions cut 11 bases from V and 2 bases from J, with 19 bases between. The CDR3 contains 15 residues. The CDR3 bases are TGTGCCGGGGGAGAGAGGGGGGTCGGCAATCAGCCCCAGCATTTT. Amino acid sequence: CAGGERGVGNQPQHF.

As to this clonotype: A far larger clone is a single base away, which makes a read error likely. The genes are TRBV6-2 or TRBV6-3 and TRBJ1-1; 9 bases agree with TRBD1. The germline V gene encodes CDR1 MNHEY and CDR2 SVGEGT. The CDR3 length is 15 residues. J lost 3 bases, V lost 8 bases, and 10 bases had no gene match. The CDR3 sequence is CASGSQGAQDTEAFF. The CDR3 DNA is TGTGCCAGCGGGTCACAGGGGGCACAGGACACTGAAGCTTTCTTT.

The V and J genes are TRBV5-1 and TRBJ1-5, with D hard to call. Germline V lookup: CDR1 SGHRS, CDR2 YFSETQ. Trimming stripped 0 bases from V and 4 bases from J, with 11 bases between. This CDR3 contains 15 residues. The CDR3 loop reads CASSLEGRLNQPQHF. CDR3 in DNA: TGCGCCAGCAGCTTGGAAGGGAGGTTAAATCAGCCCCAGCATTTT.

The sample holds many counts of this clonotype. The rearrangement links TRBV28 to TRBJ1-2; D might be TRBD1 (5 bases). Germline CDR1 reads MDHEN; CDR2 reads SYDVKM. This CDR3 region has 13 residues. Trimming cost V 8 bases and J 6 bases, with 16 bases left between them. The CDR3 sequence: CASSGQGVNGYTF. The CDR3 bases are TGTGCCAGCTCCGGGCAGGGAGTGAATGGCTACACCTTC.

The gene calls are TRBV18 and TRBJ1-2; possible D gene TRBD1, 6 bases. Trimming shortened V by 1 base and J by 1 base, and 13 bases separated the two germline ends. The CDR3 has 16 residues. Germline V lookup: CDR1 KGHSH, CDR2 LQKENI. This CDR3 reads CASSPRPRGFNYGYTF. As DNA, the CDR3 is TGTGCCAGCTCACCACGTCCCAGGGGTTTTAACTATGGCTACACCTTC.

This clonotype has ten or more counts. The V call is TRBV5-1, the J call TRBJ1-2; D perhaps matches TRBD1 (5 bases). This CDR3 is built from 15 residues. From germline, CDR1 is SGHRS and CDR2 YFSETQ. V was trimmed by 3 bases and J by 4 bases, leaving 16 bases between them. The CDR3: CASSSRDGGLYGYTF. The CDR3 DNA follows: TGCGCCAGCAGCTCTCGGGACGGAGGACTCTATGGCTACACCTTC.

This clonotype was recorded at least ten times. This sequence joins TRBV28 and TRBJ2-7; D is possibly TRBD2 (6 bases). Germline V gene sequence: CDR1 MDHEN, CDR2 SYDVKM. This CDR3 is built from 18 residues. The ends were cut back, 4 bases at V and 0 bases at J, with 22 bases in the middle. The CDR3 DNA sequence: TGTGCCAGCAGTTCCGTCTCCAGGCGGGGCGAGTTCTCCTACGAGCAGTACTTC. Protein sequence: CASSSVSRRGEFSYEQYF.

This clonotype showed up just a few times. The V gene is TRBV19, the J gene TRBJ1-5, with TRBD1 as a possible D gene (6 bases). The CDR3 is 17 residues long. Germline-derived CDR1 and CDR2 are LNHDA and SQIVND (reference sequence). V was pared by 4 bases and J by 1 base, with 17 bases between. CDR3 nucleotide sequence: TGTGCCAGTAGTACGGTAGGGGGGGCCGGAAGCAATCAGCCCCAGCATTTT. Amino acids: CASSTVGGAGSNQPQHF.

This rearrangement joins TRBV18 to TRBJ2-3; D call uncertain. This CDR3 has 14 amino acids. Trimming took off 2 bases at V and 0 bases at J, with 6 bases between the two ends. CDR1 is KGHSH, CDR2 LQKENI, per germline. The CDR3 spells CASSPDHSTDTQYF. The CDR3 DNA sequence: TGTGCCAGCTCACCAGACCACAGCACAGATACGCAGTATTTT. Filled out from reference TRBV18 and TRBJ2-3, the complete variable domain reads NAGVMQNPRHLVRRRGQEARLRCSPMKGHSHVYWYRQLPEEGLKFMVYLQKENIIDESGMPKERFSAEFPKEGPSILRIQQVVRGDSAAYFCASSPDHSTDTQYFGPGTRLTVL.

This clonotype has a handful of counts. The V call is TRBV7-2, the J call TRBJ1-1; maybe TRBD1 (6 bases). The V end was cut by 2 bases, the J end by 10 bases, with 17 bases between. This CDR3 has 14 residues. CDR1 and CDR2 from the germline V gene are SGHTA and FQGNSA. The DNA for the CDR3 is TGTGCCAGCAGCTTAAAACAGGGCGGCGGGGGAGCTTTCTTT. This gives the protein CASSLKQGGGGAFF.

The genes are TRBV24-1 and TRBJ2-6; 10 positions match TRBD2. The CDR3 is 20 residues long. Germline lookup yields CDR1 KGHDR and CDR2 SFDVKD. The ends lost 2 bases at V and 0 bases at J; junction bases unmatched: 9. This CDR3 reads CATSDSVGASGSSGANVLTF. In DNA form, the CDR3 reads TGTGCCACCAGTGATTCCGTCGGGGCTAGCGGGAGCTCTGGGGCCAACGTCCTGACTTTC.

In this sample, this clonotype turned up many times. The chain carries TRBV7-2 and TRBJ2-1, with D possibly TRBD1 on 6 matching bases. The length of the CDR3 is 15 residues. V was shortened by 4 bases and J by 7 bases, with 17 bases between the two germline ends. The germline gives CDR1 SGHTA, CDR2 FQGNSA. The CDR3 sequence is CASSSGALGVNEQFF. The CDR3 region has the DNA TGTGCCAGCAGCTCAGGGGCTTTAGGAGTAAATGAGCAGTTCTTC.

This clonotype was recorded many times. The rearrangement uses TRBV6-5 and TRBJ1-5; the D gene is possibly TRBD1 (6 bases). With 3 bases removed from V and 0 bases from J, the gap between germline ends came to 15 bases. CDR1 and CDR2 from the germline V gene are MNHEY and SVGAGI. The CDR3 contains 17 residues. The CDR3 reads CASSYYDRKNSNQPQHF. The CDR3 DNA sequence: TGTGCCAGCAGTTATTACGACAGGAAAAATAGCAATCAGCCCCAGCATTTT.

This clonotype was picked up a small number of times. V usage is TRBV3-1 and J usage is TRBJ2-2; no clear D. The CDR3 contains 15 residues. V lost 1 base and J lost 6, with 12 bases in between. Germline CDR1 is LGHDT and CDR2 is YNNKEL (reference sequence). The CDR3 reads CASSQAIVGAGELFF. The CDR3 DNA reads TGTGCCAGCAGCCAAGCTATTGTAGGTGCCGGGGAGCTGTTTTTT.

The gene calls are TRBV10-3 and TRBJ2-1; tentatively, D is TRBD1 or TRBD2 (5 bases each). From germline, CDR1 is ENHRY and CDR2 SYGVKD. This CDR3 contains 15 residues. V lost 11 bases to trimming and J lost 8 bases, with 25 bases between them. The CDR3 spells CASLARDDHVHEQFF. Written as DNA, the CDR3 is TGTGCCTCACTCGCCCGGGACGATCATGTCCATGAGCAGTTCTTC.

This clonotype was picked up many times. The chain links TRBV24-1 to TRBJ1-2; 9 nucleotides agree with TRBD1. This CDR3 spans 16 amino acids. Trimming cost V 1 base and J 1 base; bases outside gene matches: 3. CDR1 is KGHDR, CDR2 SFDVKD, per germline. For the CDR3, the DNA is TGTGCCACCAGTGATTTCGCGGGACAGGGTAACTATGGCTACACCTTC. Protein: CATSDFAGQGNYGYTF.

This clonotype was counted many times. The chain uses TRBV30 and TRBJ1-2, with TRBD1 matching 10 bases. This CDR3 has 14 residues. V shed 4 bases, J shed 7 bases, and the junction held 9 bases outside the gene matches. Germline V gene sequence: CDR1 GTSNPN, CDR2 SVGIG (reference sequence). In DNA, the CDR3 is TGTGCCTGGATCGCACCCCGGGACAGGGGTGGCTACACCTTC. Amino acids: CAWIAPRDRGGYTF.

This sequence joins TRBV7-8 and TRBJ2-7; TRBD2 might be the D (5 bases). Germline CDR1 reads SGHVS; CDR2 reads FQNEAQ. The V and J ends lost 5 bases and 4 bases respectively, with 9 bases between them. The CDR3 consists of 12 residues. Here the CDR3 reads CASSDGVYEQYF. DNA for the CDR3: TGTGCCAGCAGCGACGGGGTTTACGAGCAGTACTTC.

There are many counts of this clonotype. This chain's CDR3 is CASSLAQGLRLEAFF. CDR3 nucleotide sequence: TGTGCCAGCAGTTTAGCGCAAGGTCTCCGACTAGAAGCTTTCTTT. This chain joins TRBV12-3 or TRBV12-4 and TRBJ1-1; D remains ambiguous. The CDR3 spans 15 residues. The V end lost 0 bases, the J end lost 8 bases, and 16 bases lay between the germline ends.

This clonotype was observed many times. The chain is built from TRBV28 and TRBJ1-4; D may be TRBD1 (6 bases). CDR3 size: 16 residues. V lost 4 bases and J lost 6, with 18 bases in between. CDR1 and CDR2 from the germline V gene are MDHEN and SYDVKM. DNA for the CDR3: TGTGCCAGCAGTTGGGAAACCGGACAGAAGGATGAAAAACTGTTTTTT. Translating gives CASSWETGQKDEKLFF.

This clonotype was seen repeatedly, ten times or more. The J gene is TRBJ1-2, the V gene TRBV7-8; possibly TRBD1 for D (5 bases). Germline V gene sequence: CDR1 SGHVS, CDR2 FQNEAQ. The length of the CDR3 is 15 residues. Trimming cost V 5 bases and J 4 bases, with 17 bases left between them. The CDR3 loop reads CASSITAGGPYGYTF. The CDR3 bases are TGTGCCAGCAGCATTACAGCGGGGGGACCCTATGGCTACACCTTC.

This clonotype was counted ten times or more. The rearrangement joins TRBV28 to TRBJ1-2; 7 nucleotides agree with TRBD1. The CDR3 spans 13 residues. Losses at the gene ends were 5 bases for V and 3 bases for J; bases not matched to a gene: 3. Looked up from germline, CDR1 is MDHEN and CDR2 is SYDVKM. The CDR3 nucleotides read TGTGCCAGCAGTCAAGGGACAGACTATGGCTACACCTTC. Its protein is CASSQGTDYGYTF.

This clonotype was observed a handful of times. One end of the junction fails to match germline, which may point to a read error. This sequence joins TRBV5-1 and TRBJ2-5, with D perhaps matching TRBD1 or TRBD2 (7 bases each). The CDR3 is 15 amino acids. Germline loops: CDR1 SGHRS, CDR2 YFSETQ. The CDR3 DNA reads as TGCGCCAGCAGCTGGGAGGGACAGCCCGAGGAGACCCGGTACTTC. This sequence encodes CASSWEGQPEETRYF.